Detailed here is one T cell receptor (beta chain). Its binding antigen is unknown. Base qualities are not provided; no much larger clone lies one nucleotide away. These data are taken from a study of OX40 agonist ivuxolimab in advanced cancers. Turning to the overall study: Ivuxolimab was an agonistic, fully human IgG2 monoclonal antibody directed against OX40 (CD134), a costimulatory receptor. Patients were allowed to have had prior anti-PD-1, anti-PD-L1 or anti-CTLA-4 therapy, and approximately 39% of the dose-escalation patients had been treated with checkpoint inhibitors. Of the roughly 54 dose-escalation patients, hepatocellular carcinoma was present in some 19, melanoma in roughly 15, renal cell carcinoma in 9 and head and neck cancer in 9. Intravenous ivuxolimab was administered to patients every 2 weeks at six dose levels: 0.01, 0.1, 0.3, 1.5, 3 and 10 mg/kg. The paper reports the monotherapy dose-escalation portion (N of about 56 patients) of the phase I ivuxolimab trial. Partial responses occurred in three dose-escalation patients: two with cutaneous melanoma and one with hepatocellular carcinoma. In the dose-escalation cohort, 82.7% of patients were male, and the mean age was approximately 55 years, with a range of 23 to 79. Peripheral TCRbeta sequencing aimed to test whether ivuxolimab altered TCR sequence diversity and caused clonal T-cell expansion.

The CDR3 runs 16 residues from the cysteine to the phenylalanine. CDR3 DNA is the only sequence kept; it has 48 bases, read in frame from the first base. Compared with germline, V lacks 1 base and J lacks 5 bases; bases without a gene match: 9. CDR1 and CDR2, per the germline V gene, are SNHLY and FYNNEI. The trial excluded patients who had a history of autoimmune disease or were on systemic immunosuppression. Peripheral blood for TCR sequencing was collected from all dose cohorts at baseline, on cycle 4 day 1, and on cycle 7 day 1. Samples came from an open-label, multicenter, first-in-human phase I dose-escalation trial of ivuxolimab. Adults with locally advanced or metastatic melanoma, renal cell carcinoma, hepatocellular carcinoma or head and neck squamous cell carcinoma were enrolled in the trial. Before TCR sequencing, CD4+ and CD8+ T cells were separately sorted from peripheral blood. To sequence the TCRbeta CDR3 region, genomic DNA was isolated from the sorted cells. The immunoSEQ Assay was used for sequencing of TCRbeta CDR3 regions. The clones in this table, taken by TCRdb from immuneACCESS, are in-frame only. Not every clone is retained; where verified, under half of the shortfall comes from an unresolved V gene, and the cause of the rest is unknown. The sample has some 27,000 clones on record, 65% to 90% of them singletons. Less than 15% of the sample comes from the top ten.

General study outcomes and caveats: After ivuxolimab, CD8+ T cells had more expanded clones than CD4+ T cells on average. Which antigens the clonally expanded peripheral T cells were specific for was not determined. Partial responders in the 0.1-3.0 mg/kg groups had among the lowest normalized peripheral clonal expansion, especially among CD8+ T cells. At doses of 0.1 to 3.0 mg/kg, clonal expansion of both CD4+ and CD8+ T cells in blood was seen between baseline and week 6. Low levels of normalized T-cell clonal expansion were also seen in some patients who did not respond.

The sequencing here drew on CD4+ or CD8+ T cells sorted from blood, taken in a trial of the OX40 agonist ivuxolimab. Here the chain combines TRBV2 and TRBJ2-5; 8 nucleotides in the junction match TRBD2. This clonotype was sampled from an adult with an advanced solid tumor such as melanoma, head and neck, liver or kidney cancer. The nucleotide sequence is TGTGCCAGCAGTGAAGTGGCGGGGGGCCTTGGGGAGACCCAGTACTTC. This encodes CASSEVAGGLGETQYF.